Described below is a single T cell receptor (beta chain) sequence and its context. V lost 7 bases and J lost 5, with 17 bases in between. The length of the CDR3 is 13 residues. Germline loops: CDR1 SQVTM, CDR2 ANQGSEA. It was with random hexamers that roughly 0.45 to 1 ug RNA was reverse transcribed. Via MiXCR, TCRdb re-called the immunoSEQ multiplex PCR reads, giving one row per CDR3 protein. The table has roughly 200,000 distinct CDR3 sequences, 85% to 95% seen once. This specimen comes from a study of CD8 T cells in Susac syndrome. The genes are TRBV29-1 and TRBJ2-5; D perhaps matches TRBD1 (7 bases). Sequences were obtained from CD4+ T cells from PBMCs. The source is a human donor with Susac syndrome. The CDR3 spells CSASGGNWETQYF. The CDR3 DNA sequence: TGCAGCGCCTCAGGGGGGAATTGGGAGACCCAGTACTTC.